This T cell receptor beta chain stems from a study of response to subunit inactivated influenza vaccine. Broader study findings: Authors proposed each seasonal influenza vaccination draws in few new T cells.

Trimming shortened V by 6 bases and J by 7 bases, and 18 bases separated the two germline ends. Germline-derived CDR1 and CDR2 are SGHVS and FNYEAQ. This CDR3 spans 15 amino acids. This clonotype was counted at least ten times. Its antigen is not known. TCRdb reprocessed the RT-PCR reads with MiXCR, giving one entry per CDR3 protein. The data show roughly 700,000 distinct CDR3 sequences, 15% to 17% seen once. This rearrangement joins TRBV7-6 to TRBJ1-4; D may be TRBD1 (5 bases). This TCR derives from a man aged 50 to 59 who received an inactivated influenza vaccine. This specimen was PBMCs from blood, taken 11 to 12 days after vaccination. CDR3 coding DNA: TGTGCCAGCAGTAGAAACGGCAGGGTGGGTGAAAAACTGTTTTTT. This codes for CASSRNGRVGEKLFF.